This entry is about one T cell receptor (beta chain). Its cognate antigen has yet to be identified. Base qualities are not recorded, but no much larger clone differs from it by a single base. The germline V and J ends show losses of 4 bases and 0 bases respectively, and no gene match explains 20 bases of the junction. The germline V gene gives CDR1 as SGHRS and CDR2 as YFSETQ. CDR3 length: 20 amino acids, cysteine to phenylalanine. Only the CDR3 DNA stays, 60 bases, in frame from base 1. The sample belongs to a study of blood T cell repertoires in COVID-19 (TCRdb year 2020). In terms of the full investigation: Samples from collaborators originated in the United States, Italy and Spain and spanned both the acute and convalescent phases of COVID-19. The material from the prospective study consisted of cDNA or gDNA derived from T cells, B-cell-depleted T cells, or PBMCs. Subjects who had been exposed to COVID-19, were actively infected with it, or had recovered from it provided the deeply sampled blood TCRbeta repertoires that made up the dataset. A freely available public database, intended as a resource for researchers studying the immune response to SARS-CoV-2, is where the repertoires were released. The samples were drawn from two sources: the first 160 participants of the ongoing ImmuneRACE study, and 1,000 to 1,500 subjects contributed by 6 global collaborators. The sample metadata nearly always contained a de-identified subject ID, COVID-19 status, age in years and sex. HLA class I and class II types, where available, came from metadata supplied by the sample provider rather than from assay-based typing.

In Seattle, one collaborating source enrolled patients while the infection was active and tracked those patients longitudinally over the course of disease. Each collaborating institution followed its own protocols to collect whole blood in K2EDTA tubes. For TCRbeta analysis, collaborators shipped samples in one of three forms: frozen whole blood, isolated PBMCs, or DNA extracted from either of those sample types. Broad study findings and their caveats: The quantity of clinical and demographic metadata differed by source and by participant and was supplied without curation.

TCRbeta CDR3 regions were amplified from genomic DNA by means of the immunoSEQ Assay, a bias-controlled multiplex PCR. Per the source publication's procedure: Nucleated cell counts per sample were estimated from amplification of reference gene primers within the assay. Sequence reads were collapsed and filtered to measure the absolute abundance of every unique TCRbeta CDR3 rearrangement. For each sample, productive Simpson clonality was calculated by taking the square root of Simpson's diversity index across productive rearrangements. The source is immuneACCESS, and TCRdb retained only in-frame sequences with V and J called. Part of the clones is not carried over; for the studies checked, unresolved V genes explain less than half of this, and the remainder is unexplained. V and J calls and clone size follow that table, whereas D and trimming were derived from the DNA. The sample table lists tens of thousands of clones, roughly 85% of them with a count of one. The leading ten clones occupy around 33% of the sample.

The sequence derives from a woman of 80 years or more with COVID-19, enrolled during active disease. The sequence joins TRBV5-1 to TRBJ2-3; 7 bases in between match TRBD1. The sample consisted of peripheral blood. CDR3 region: CASSLTRDSGEGLSTDTQYF. The sequenced DNA is TGCGCCAGCAGCCTCACCCGGGACAGCGGAGAGGGTCTTAGCACAGATACGCAGTATTTT.